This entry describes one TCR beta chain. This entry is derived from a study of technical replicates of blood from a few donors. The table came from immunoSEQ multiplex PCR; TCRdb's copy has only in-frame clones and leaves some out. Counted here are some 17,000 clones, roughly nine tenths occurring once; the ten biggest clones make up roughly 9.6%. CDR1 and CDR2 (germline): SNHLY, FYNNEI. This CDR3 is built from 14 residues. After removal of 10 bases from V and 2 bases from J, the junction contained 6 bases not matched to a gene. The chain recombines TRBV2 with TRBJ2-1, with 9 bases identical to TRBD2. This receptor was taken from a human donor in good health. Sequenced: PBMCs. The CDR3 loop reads CATRAGGPYNEQFF. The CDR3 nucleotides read TGTGCCACCCGGGCGGGAGGGCCCTACAATGAGCAGTTCTTC.